This T cell receptor (beta chain) was obtained from a study of OX40 agonist ivuxolimab in advanced cancers. Study summary: Those treated in dose escalation had hepatocellular carcinoma, melanoma, renal cell cancer or head and neck cancer.

V was clipped by 0 bases and J by 3 bases; unmatched bases: 7. Per the germline V gene, CDR1 is LGHNT and CDR2 is FRNRAP. This CDR3 is built from 16 residues. This table comes from immunoSEQ multiplex PCR, and its TCRdb copy is limited to in-frame clones, with some not included. The table shows more than 40,000 clones, with approximately 90% occurring only once. The chain links TRBV12-5 to TRBJ1-2; TRBD1 matches at 7 bases. The source of this sequence is an adult with an advanced solid tumor such as melanoma, head and neck, liver or kidney cancer. Material: CD4+ or CD8+ T cells sorted from blood, obtained in a trial of the OX40 agonist ivuxolimab. The CDR3 nucleotides read TGTGCTAGTGGTTTGGTATCCGGACAGGCATACTATGGCTACACCTTC. It is translated as CASGLVSGQAYYGYTF.